In this sample, the clone carrying this T cell receptor (beta chain) turned up once. What it binds is unknown. The sample originates from a study of T cell responses to AZD1222 COVID-19 vaccine. Profiling relied on immunoSEQ multiplex PCR, and the TCRdb table lists in-frame clones only, not all of them. The table has about 140,000 clones, about 90% seen once. V lost 5 bases to trimming and J lost 6 bases; unmatched junction nucleotides: 12. This CDR3 has 15 amino acids. From germline, CDR1 is MDHEN and CDR2 SYDVKM. Whole-study findings and limits: The donor cohort was predominantly white British with a female majority, and clonal diversity may have been underestimated.

This sequence was found in an adult who received the AZD1222 COVID-19 vaccine. The genes are TRBV28 and TRBJ2-7; 8 bases are a match to TRBD2. Material: peripheral blood, obtained 28 days after the second AZD1222 dose. The CDR3 bases are TGTGCCAGCAGTACGCAAGGGGGGACTAGAGGCGAGCAGTACTTC. It is translated as CASSTQGGTRGEQYF.